The clone carrying this TCR beta chain turned up a few times. The antigen is not known. The data were taken from a study of cytomegalovirus exposure and HLA in healthy donors. Study conclusions and caveats: Later on, an analysis showed TCR association rates differing by HLA locus, with DRB1 the most and HLA-C the fewest.

PCR amplification relied on 60 Vbeta primers (plus 13 Jbeta primers). The method was immunoSEQ multiplex PCR; TCRdb's version includes in-frame clones alone and lacks a portion of them. The sample comprises approximately 140,000 clones, around 79% of which are singletons, and 5% to 6.5% rests with the top ten. Deletions cut 2 bases from V and 2 bases from J, with 11 bases between. Germline values: CDR1 SEHNR, CDR2 FQNEAQ (reference sequence). The CDR3 has 15 amino acids. The clonotype was recovered from a man aged 45 to 65 in good health and CMV-seropositive. The sample comprised PBMCs. The rearrangement uses TRBV7-9 and TRBJ2-3; the D gene is possibly TRBD2 (5 bases). Here the CDR3 reads CASSLTRGSTDTQYF. The CDR3 DNA follows: TGTGCCAGCAGCTTAACCCGGGGATCCACAGATACGCAGTATTTT.